These 13 T cell receptor beta chains originate from one sample sequenced in a study of blood T cell repertoires in COVID-19 (dated by TCRdb to about 2020). Library construction relied on the immunoSEQ multiplex PCR assay. The immuneACCESS repertoire file appears here via TCRdb, limited to in-frame rearrangements. These files lack a portion of the clones; in checked studies, under half of the deficit traces to unresolved V genes, and the cause of the others is not known. Present in this sample are 130,000 to 150,000 clones, approximately 84% of which were seen just once. The top ten constitute around 5.5% of the sample. The sequenced sample was PBMCs or T cells enriched from blood (not recorded which). The receptor set was obtained from a man aged 40-55 years with acute COVID-19.

The chain recombines TRBV6-6 with TRBJ2-2, with TRBD2 matching over 8 bases. The CDR3 has 17 amino acids. CDR1 and CDR2 (germline): MNHNY, SVGAGI (reference sequence). After removal of 5 bases from V and 4 bases from J, the junction contained 12 bases not matched to a gene. This chain's CDR3 is CASSPEGSGSITGELFF. The CDR3 bases are TGTGCCAGCAGTCCCGAGGGCAGCGGGAGTATCACCGGGGAGCTGTTTTTT.

The rearrangement uses TRBV10-3 and TRBJ1-1, with D possibly TRBD1 on 5 matching bases. The germline gives CDR1 ENHRY, CDR2 SYGVKD. The CDR3 totals 14 residues. V lost 7 bases and J 0 bases, leaving 12 bases between the germline ends. CDR3 protein: CAITPTAMNTEAFF. Here the CDR3 DNA reads TGTGCCATCACCCCGACAGCGATGAACACTGAAGCTTTCTTT.

The V call is TRBV27, the J call TRBJ2-7, with 10 bases fitting TRBD1. Per the germline V gene, CDR1 is MNHEY and CDR2 is SMNVEV (reference sequence). The V gene end was trimmed by 8 bases and the J gene end by 4 bases; junction bases not matched to a gene: 11. This CDR3 has 15 residues. The chain's CDR3 is CASWDRGNQKYEQYF. The CDR3 nucleotides read TGTGCCAGCTGGGACAGGGGAAACCAAAAATACGAGCAGTACTTC.

This sequence joins TRBV6-5 and TRBJ2-7, with D tentatively TRBD2 (6 bases). The V gene lost 6 bases and the J gene lost 0 bases, with 15 bases spanning the gap. CDR3 length equals 15 residues. The germline V gene encodes CDR1 MNHEY and CDR2 SVGAGI. CDR3 DNA sequence: TGTGCCAGCAGACCCCCCGGGGAGGCCTCCTACGAGCAGTACTTC. Translation: CASRPPGEASYEQYF.

The rearrangement uses TRBV28 and TRBJ2-7, with 10 bases that match TRBD1. Germline V CDR1 and CDR2: MDHEN, SYDVKM. V lost 6 bases and J lost 6; bases outside the gene matches: 14. The length of the CDR3 is 16 residues. Here the CDR3 DNA reads TGTGCCAGCAGCTTAACGCCGGGACAGGGGAGGTCCGAGCAGTACTTC. Its protein product is CASSLTPGQGRSEQYF.

J is TRBJ2-3 and V is TRBV12-3 or TRBV12-4; TRBD2 might be the D (6 bases). The V end lost 3 bases, the J end lost 6 bases, and 10 bases lay between the germline ends. This CDR3 is built from 13 residues. The CDR3 region is CASSLGGADTQYF. CDR3 nucleotides: TGTGCCAGCAGTTTGGGAGGCGCGGATACGCAGTATTTT.

In its sample, this clone was seen once. The CDR3 DNA is TGTGCCAGCAGCCTAACACTAGCGGGAGATTCCTACGAGCAGTACTTC. Amino acid sequence: CASSLTLAGDSYEQYF. The chain recombines TRBV13 with TRBJ2-7, with 11 positions matching TRBD2. CDR1 and CDR2 (germline): PRHDT, FYEKMQ (reference sequence). V dropped 5 bases and J dropped 1; count of bases not matched to a gene: 7. This CDR3 has 16 residues.

For the CDR3, the DNA is TGTGCCAGCAGCTTACTGAGAGATGAAAAACTGTTTTTT. Protein product: CASSLLRDEKLFF. The chain has TRBV13 and TRBJ1-4; D gene unclear. Germline lookup yields CDR1 PRHDT and CDR2 FYEKMQ (reference sequence). The CDR3 has 13 amino acids. V lost 2 bases and J 6 bases, leaving 7 bases between the germline ends.

The chain joins TRBV5-4 to TRBJ1-6; D is possibly TRBD1 (5 bases). This CDR3 is built from 15 residues. In germline, CDR1 is SGHNT, CDR2 YYREEE (reference sequence). V was trimmed by 0 bases and J by 8 bases, leaving 12 bases between them. In DNA, the CDR3 is TGTGCCAGCAGCTTGGAGGCAGGGAAGCATTCACCCCTCCACTTT. Translation: CASSLEAGKHSPLHF.

CDR3 coding DNA: TGTGCCAGCAGCCTTACCGGGACAGGTAGAGGCTACACCTTC. Protein sequence: CASSLTGTGRGYTF. The chain has TRBV6-2 or TRBV6-3 and TRBJ1-2; 8 bases fit TRBD1. The CDR3 is 14 residues long. With 6 bases clipped from V and 8 bases from J, the junction kept 11 bases outside the gene matches. Per germline, CDR1 MNHEY and CDR2 SVGEGT.

The rearrangement joins TRBV19 to TRBJ2-2, with 10 bases aligning to TRBD2. Germline lookup yields CDR1 LNHDA and CDR2 SQIVND (reference sequence). CDR3 length: 15 amino acids. After removal of 4 bases from V and 9 bases from J, the junction contained 8 bases not matched to a gene. CDR3 coding DNA: TGTGCCAGTAGTAGGGCTCTAGCGGGGGACCGGGAGCTGTTTTTT. This translates into CASSRALAGDRELFF.

The genes are TRBV4-1 and TRBJ1-5, with 7 bases fitting TRBD1. Germline CDR1 reads MGHRA; CDR2 reads YSYEKL. V shed 6 bases and J 9 bases; nucleotides not matched to a gene: 14. The CDR3 totals 15 residues. The CDR3 protein is CASSPGTDHPRPQHF. The CDR3, as DNA: TGCGCCAGCAGTCCCGGGACAGACCATCCTCGGCCCCAGCATTTT.

V and J are TRBV10-3 and TRBJ1-4, with TRBD1 as a possible D gene (5 bases). V shed 3 bases and J shed 8 bases, with 13 bases lying between them. The CDR3 is 14 amino acids. From germline, CDR1 is ENHRY and CDR2 SYGVKD. The chain's CDR3 is CAISDGAGAEKLFF. The CDR3, as DNA: TGTGCCATCAGTGATGGTGCTGGGGCCGAAAAACTGTTTTTT.